This passage covers 3 T cell receptor beta chains from one sample sequenced in a study of T cells in Graves' hyperthyroidism and ophthalmopathy. The CDR3 regions of TCR beta were amplified from RNA transcripts. The primer set for the first-round RT-PCR of the TCR CDR3 was HTBI. TCRdb itself ran the multiplex PCR reads through MiXCR, one entry per CDR3 protein. The table includes under 400,000 distinct CDR3 sequences, around 17% detected once. Input material: blood. The source of these receptors is a man in his thirties or forties with Graves' hyperthyroidism.

The V gene is TRBV19, the J gene TRBJ2-2; D might be TRBD1 or TRBD2, each matching 5 bases. Trimming removed 5 bases from V and 1 base from J, with 11 bases in between. CDR3 size: 15 residues. Per germline, CDR1 LNHDA and CDR2 SQIVND (reference sequence). The CDR3 region is CASSLLRGNTGELFF. In DNA, the CDR3 is TGTGCCAGTAGTCTATTGAGGGGGAACACCGGGGAGCTGTTTTTT.

The V call is TRBV6-1, the J call TRBJ1-1; D is unclear. Germline V gene data show CDR1 as MNHNS and CDR2 as SASEGT. Trimming took off 11 bases at V and 0 bases at J, with 13 bases between the two ends. This CDR3 comprises 13 residues. The DNA for the CDR3 is TGTGCCGGTCACGCTCGCGTGAACACTGAAGCTTTCTTT. It specifies CAGHARVNTEAFF.

This clonotype has just a few counts. The chain has TRBV24-1 and TRBJ2-7, with 11 bases fitting TRBD2. CDR3 length equals 15 residues. Germline V gene data show CDR1 as KGHDR and CDR2 as SFDVKD. With 4 bases clipped from V and 3 bases from J, the junction kept 4 bases outside the gene matches. CDR3 coding DNA: TGTGCCACCAGTGAGGGGACTAGCGGTCTCTACGAGCAGTACTTC. Translation: CATSEGTSGLYEQYF.